Detailed here is one T cell receptor beta chain. Trimming removed 5 bases from V and 1 base from J; junction bases left unmatched: 10. The CDR3 extends over 16 amino acids. Looked up from germline, CDR1 is LNHNV and CDR2 is YYDKDF (reference sequence). In the source study's methods: Estimated nucleated cell counts came from reference gene primer amplification. Some clones are missing from TCRdb's copy, which holds only in-frame ones; the method was immunoSEQ multiplex PCR. The V and J calls and clone size are taken from that table; D and trimming were inferred from the DNA. The sample includes approximately 340,000 clones, around 90% of them seen just once. This sample is part of a study of blood T cell repertoires in COVID-19. Background on the study: Sample material is recorded as cDNA or gDNA derived from T cells, B-cell-depleted T cells, or PBMCs.

Material: peripheral blood. This chain connects TRBV15 to TRBJ1-1; 7 bases fit TRBD1. The sequence was collected from a man between 25 and 39 years old with COVID-19, enrolled during active disease. The CDR3 sequence is CATSPRRGQPNTEAFF. The CDR3 nucleotides read TGTGCCACCAGCCCTCGCAGGGGACAGCCGAACACTGAAGCTTTCTTT.